The next 19 T cell receptor beta chains were all read from a single sample in a study of blood T cell repertoires in COVID-19. The table came from immunoSEQ multiplex PCR; TCRdb's copy has only in-frame clones and leaves some out. The table includes about 51,000 clones, roughly 90% detected once. The sample was peripheral blood. Every receptor here comes from a man in his sixties with acute or convalescent COVID-19.

This clone was counted a single time. The rearrangement joins TRBV6-5 to TRBJ1-2; TRBD1 is a possible D gene (5 bases). CDR3 length: 11 amino acids. Germline lookup yields CDR1 MNHEY and CDR2 SVGAGI. Trimming removed 5 bases at V and 5 bases at J, with 6 bases between. The CDR3 bases are TGTGCCAGCAGTAAGGGGTATGGCTACACCTTC. Translating gives CASSKGYGYTF.

The chain couples TRBV2 to TRBJ1-2; D is uncertain. Trimming stripped 7 bases from V and 5 bases from J, with 17 bases between. The CDR3 loop spans 14 amino acids. Germline V gives CDR1 SNHLY, CDR2 FYNNEI. Written as DNA, the CDR3 is TGTGCCAGCAAAACTCCTCCGGGGAGGTATGGCTACACCTTC. This encodes CASKTPPGRYGYTF.

This chain uses TRBV19 with TRBJ1-2; D uncertain. CDR3 length: 11 residues. V gave up 6 bases and J gave up 2 bases, with 4 bases separating them. The germline CDR1 and CDR2 sequences are LNHDA and SQIVND (reference sequence). The CDR3 DNA sequence: TGTGCCAGTAGGGGCAACTATGGCTACACCTTC. Protein sequence: CASRGNYGYTF.

The chain recombines TRBV23-1 with TRBJ1-5; possibly TRBD1 for D (6 bases). TRBV23-1 is an ORF, with its function uncertain. The CDR3 contains 16 residues. The V and J ends lost 0 bases and 4 bases respectively, with 13 bases between them. Here the CDR3 DNA reads TGCGCCAGCAGTCAATCGGGGGCCTCAGGAAATCAGCCCCAGCATTTT. It yields the protein CASSQSGASGNQPQHF.

This clone was seen only a few times. The chain employs TRBV29-1 and TRBJ2-6, with TRBD2 matching 7 bases. CDR3 length equals 15 residues. Germline CDR1 is SQVTM and CDR2 is ANQGSEA. The J segment lost 1 base and the V segment lost 2 bases, leaving 2 bases of the junction unmatched. The CDR3 loop reads CSVERGGSGANVLTF. CDR3 DNA sequence: TGCAGCGTTGAACGGGGAGGGTCTGGGGCCAACGTCCTGACTTTC.

The chain links TRBV3-1 (or the pseudogene TRBV3-2) to TRBJ2-2; possible D gene TRBD2, 6 bases. Trimming cost V 0 bases and J 6 bases, with 14 bases left between them. Germline V gene sequence: CDR1 LGHDT, CDR2 YNNKEL (reference sequence). The CDR3 consists of 16 residues. The CDR3 nucleotides are TGTGCCAGCAGCCAAGAACTTCCTAGCGCAGCCGGGGAGCTGTTTTTT. Translation: CASSQELPSAAGELFF.

The sample holds one count of this clone. The J gene is TRBJ1-2, the V gene TRBV6-5, with a tentative D call TRBD1 (5 bases). V lost 2 bases to trimming and J lost 4 bases, with 11 bases between them. Germline-derived CDR1 and CDR2 are MNHEY and SVGAGI. The CDR3 totals 14 residues. CDR3 residues: CASSYGGEFYGYTF. DNA of the CDR3: TGTGCCAGCAGTTACGGGGGGGAGTTCTATGGCTACACCTTC.

CDR3 sequence (DNA): TGTGCCAGCAGCTTAGCGGGGGGGTGGAATGAGCAGTTCTTC. Encoded protein: CASSLAGGWNEQFF. This rearrangement joins TRBV7-9 to TRBJ2-1; TRBD2 matches at 7 bases. Per the germline V gene, CDR1 is SEHNR and CDR2 is FQNEAQ (reference sequence). Trimming removed 0 bases from V and 7 bases from J; junction bases left unmatched: 3. The CDR3 spans 14 residues.

V gene TRBV6-5 combines with J gene TRBJ2-1; no clear D gene. Germline CDR1 is MNHEY and CDR2 is SVGAGI. The length of the CDR3 is 13 residues. V was shortened by 5 bases and J by 4 bases, with 9 bases between the two germline ends. DNA for the CDR3: TGTGCCAGCAGTCTGGGCCAATACAATGAGCAGTTCTTC. Translation: CASSLGQYNEQFF.

The V and J genes are TRBV11-3 and TRBJ1-2; D ambiguous. The CDR3 length is 16 residues. Trimming took off 0 bases at V and 0 bases at J, with 11 bases between the two ends. The V gene's germline CDR1 is SGHNT and CDR2 YENEEA. Written as DNA, the CDR3 is TGTGCCAGCAGCTTAGAAGGCAGGCGATCTAACTATGGCTACACCTTC. It specifies CASSLEGRRSNYGYTF.

The chain is built from TRBV3-1 (or the pseudogene TRBV3-2) and TRBJ2-7; tentative D call: TRBD1 (8 bases). The CDR3 has 16 residues. Per the germline V gene, CDR1 is LGHDT and CDR2 is YNNKEL (reference sequence). V lost 4 bases and J 1 base, leaving 17 bases between the germline ends. The CDR3 nucleotides are TGTGCCAGCAGCCTTACAGGGGGGGGAAAGTCCTACGAGCAGTACTTC. It encodes CASSLTGGGKSYEQYF.

V and J are TRBV18 and TRBJ2-2; 9 bases align to TRBD1. V lost 4 bases to trimming and J lost 5 bases; unmatched junction nucleotides: 11. In germline, CDR1 is KGHSH, CDR2 LQKENI. The CDR3 covers 17 residues. The CDR3 protein is CASSRTGAESRTGELFF. CDR3 DNA sequence: TGTGCCAGCTCACGGACAGGGGCCGAATCGAGAACCGGGGAGCTGTTTTTT.

This clone was seen a single time. The chain uses TRBV2 and TRBJ2-7; 7 bases agree with TRBD2. Germline CDR1 SNHLY, CDR2 FYNNEI. Trimming took 6 bases from V and 2 from J; bases not matched to a gene: 10. The CDR3 spans 15 residues. The CDR3 region is CASRQETGLAYEQYF. The CDR3 DNA follows: TGTGCCAGCAGGCAGGAAACCGGACTAGCCTACGAGCAGTACTTC.

The chain carries TRBV6-1 and TRBJ2-7, with 9 bases matching TRBD1. V shed 0 bases, J shed 0 bases, and the junction held 3 bases outside the gene matches. The CDR3 totals 16 residues. Germline CDR1 is MNHNS and CDR2 is SASEGT. CDR3 sequence: CASSEASTGGSYEQYF. The DNA of the CDR3 is TGTGCCAGCAGTGAAGCGTCGACAGGGGGCTCCTACGAGCAGTACTTC.

The CDR3 region has the DNA TGTGCCATCAGTGAGGGGACAGGGGCCCCCTCTAACGAGCAGTACTTC. The encoded protein is CAISEGTGAPSNEQYF. The gene calls are TRBV10-3 and TRBJ2-7; 10 bases map to TRBD1. The trim removed 2 bases at V and 5 bases at J, leaving 9 bases unmatched. The CDR3 loop spans 16 amino acids. Germline loops: CDR1 ENHRY, CDR2 SYGVKD.

A single count supports this clone. The chain combines TRBV5-1 with TRBJ1-3; D possibly corresponds to TRBD1 (5 bases). The CDR3 length is 17 residues. Germline CDR1 SGHRS, CDR2 YFSETQ. V was pared by 0 bases and J by 0 bases, with 13 bases between. The CDR3 coding sequence is TGCGCCAGCAGCTTGGGACAGCCGGGTAGCTCTGGAAACACCATATATTTT. This gives the protein CASSLGQPGSSGNTIYF.

The chain uses TRBV9 and TRBJ2-1; TRBD2 matches 10 bases. The CDR3 runs 15 residues. CDR1 is SGDLS, CDR2 YYNGEE, per germline. V dropped 0 bases and J dropped 4; count of bases not matched to a gene: 1. The chain's CDR3 is CASSVDSGGYNEQFF. DNA of the CDR3: TGTGCCAGCAGCGTAGATAGCGGGGGGTACAATGAGCAGTTCTTC.

This rearrangement joins TRBV6-5 to TRBJ1-4; no firm D call. This CDR3 contains 14 residues. Trimming shortened V by 2 bases and J by 7 bases, and 11 bases separated the two germline ends. The germline V gene encodes CDR1 MNHEY and CDR2 SVGAGI. The CDR3 region has the DNA TGTGCCAGCAGTTACAACCCTGGAGGTGAAAAACTGTTTTTT. As protein: CASSYNPGGEKLFF.

This rearrangement joins TRBV11-3 to TRBJ2-1, with D possibly matching TRBD2 (6 bases). The CDR3 consists of 13 residues. Trimming pared 5 bases from V and 8 bases from J, leaving 13 bases between. CDR1 is SGHNT and CDR2 is YENEEA in the germline V gene. The CDR3 loop reads CASSQTRLDEQFF. The CDR3, as DNA: TGTGCCAGCAGCCAGACTAGATTGGATGAGCAGTTCTTC. Filled out from reference TRBV11-3 and TRBJ2-1, the complete variable domain reads EAGVVQSPRYKIIEKKQPVAFWCNPISGHNTLYWYLQNLGQGPELLIRYENEEAVDDSQLPKDRFSAERLKGVDSTLKIQPAELGDSAVYLCASSQTRLDEQFFGPGTRLTVL.